A single sample gave rise to the 23 T cell receptor beta chains below, sequenced in a study of blood T cell repertoires in COVID-19. The repertoire was sequenced with immunoSEQ multiplex PCR; TCRdb's copy has only in-frame clones and lacks some. The sample has about 130,000 clones; around 74% are singletons. Sample: peripheral blood. These receptor sequences come from a man in his 60s with acute or convalescent COVID-19.

Here the CDR3 reads CAWSNSGEAFF. As DNA, the CDR3 is TGTGCCTGGTCGAATTCAGGTGAAGCTTTCTTT. The gene calls are TRBV30 and TRBJ1-1; unclear D gene. The CDR3 has 11 residues. V was trimmed by 5 bases and J by 7 bases, leaving 11 bases between them. Germline loops: CDR1 GTSNPN, CDR2 SVGIG (reference sequence).

The chain recombines TRBV3-1 (or the pseudogene TRBV3-2) with TRBJ1-2; TRBD1 matches 12 bases. The CDR3 extends over 15 amino acids. CDR1 LGHDT and CDR2 YNNKEL come from the germline V gene (reference sequence). J gave up 7 bases and V 2 bases, and 5 bases lay outside the gene matches. In nucleotides, the CDR3 is TGTGCCAGCAGCCAACAAGGGACAGGGGGCGGTGGCTACACCTTC. It translates to CASSQQGTGGGGYTF.

CDR3 residues: CASSSGQGWNEQFF. For the CDR3, the DNA is TGTGCCAGTAGTTCGGGACAGGGTTGGAATGAGCAGTTCTTC. The chain is built from TRBV19 and TRBJ2-1, with 9 bases identical to TRBD1. Germline V gives CDR1 LNHDA, CDR2 SQIVND (reference sequence). With V trimmed by 5 bases and J by 7 bases, 6 bases remained unmatched. The CDR3 is made up of 14 amino acids.

The rearrangement links TRBV28 to TRBJ2-1; D unclear. The CDR3 consists of 17 residues. CDR1 and CDR2 from the germline V gene are MDHEN and SYDVKM. V was cut by 7 bases and J by 5 bases, with 24 bases left in between. This chain's CDR3 is CASTKLSRRDPHNEQFF. In DNA form, the CDR3 reads TGTGCCAGCACTAAACTGTCCAGGCGCGACCCGCACAATGAGCAGTTCTTC.

The chain links TRBV12-5 to TRBJ2-1; D may be TRBD2 (6 bases). The germline V gene has CDR1 LGHNT and CDR2 FRNRAP. This CDR3 region has 14 residues. The germline V and J ends were trimmed by 6 bases and 3 bases, with 12 bases remaining between them. This CDR3 reads CASGRGTNYNEQFF. In nucleotides, the CDR3 is TGTGCTAGTGGACGGGGGACCAACTACAATGAGCAGTTCTTC.

The chain links TRBV4-1 to TRBJ1-1, with D maybe TRBD1 (6 bases). The CDR3 spans 15 residues. Germline CDR1 MGHRA, CDR2 YSYEKL. Trimming stripped 3 bases from V and 4 bases from J, with 15 bases between. The CDR3 loop reads CASSHSQGWGTEAFF. Here the CDR3 DNA reads TGCGCCAGCAGCCACTCACAGGGTTGGGGCACTGAAGCTTTCTTT.

The chain couples TRBV10-3 to TRBJ2-1; D ambiguous. CDR3 size: 12 residues. Germline-derived CDR1 and CDR2 are ENHRY and SYGVKD. Trimming pared 0 bases from V and 9 bases from J, leaving 6 bases between. The CDR3 loop reads CAISESKSEQFF. The CDR3 region has the DNA TGTGCCATCAGTGAGTCGAAGAGTGAGCAGTTCTTC.

This clone has only a few counts. This rearrangement joins TRBV7-2 to TRBJ2-1; 9 positions agree with TRBD2. V was clipped by 2 bases and J by 10 bases; unmatched bases: 15. The germline V gene has CDR1 SGHTA and CDR2 FQGNSA. The CDR3 has 17 amino acids. CDR3 protein: CASSLYLGSGRRGEQFF. The DNA for the CDR3 is TGTGCCAGCAGCTTATACTTGGGTAGCGGGAGACGGGGGGAGCAGTTCTTC.

The chain has TRBV6-1 and TRBJ2-1, with D tentatively TRBD2 (6 bases). This CDR3 has 15 amino acids. Looked up from germline, CDR1 is MNHNS and CDR2 is SASEGT. V dropped 2 bases and J dropped 3 bases, with 11 bases sitting between them. The CDR3 loop is CASSEYGGSYNEQFF. The CDR3 DNA reads as TGTGCCAGCAGTGAATACGGGGGTAGCTACAATGAGCAGTTCTTC.

The chain has TRBV6-5 and TRBJ2-5; 7 nucleotides agree with TRBD1. V lost 6 bases and J lost 2; bases outside the gene matches: 3. The CDR3 totals 13 residues. Germline CDR1 is MNHEY and CDR2 is SVGAGI. This CDR3 is CASSTGAQETQYF. The CDR3 coding sequence is TGTGCCAGCAGCACAGGGGCGCAAGAGACCCAGTACTTC.

The genes are TRBV6-1 and TRBJ1-1; D remains unclear. The CDR3 extends over 15 amino acids. Germline-derived CDR1 and CDR2 are MNHNS and SASEGT. With 2 bases removed from V and 0 bases from J, the gap between germline ends came to 10 bases. The CDR3 DNA is TGTGCCAGCAGTGAAAATATGGCCCTGAACACTGAAGCTTTCTTT. Protein sequence: CASSENMALNTEAFF.

Concerning this clone itself: Distinct nucleotide sequences in the sample also encode this CDR3. The chain has TRBV5-1 and TRBJ1-4; D not certain. Germline CDR1 and CDR2: SGHRS and YFSETQ. Trimming shortened V by 3 bases and J by 0 bases, and 6 bases separated the two germline ends. CDR3 length equals 14 residues. The chain's CDR3 is CASSSDSTNEKLFF. As DNA, the CDR3 is TGCGCCAGCAGCTCAGACTCAACTAATGAAAAACTGTTTTTT.

The chain employs TRBV10-1 and TRBJ1-5; D gene unclear. From germline, CDR1 is WNHNN and CDR2 SYGVQD (reference sequence). The CDR3 extends over 14 amino acids. V lost 3 bases and J 4 bases, leaving 10 bases between the germline ends. The CDR3 DNA sequence: TGCGCCAGCAGTGAAGTCGGCAGGAATCAGCCCCAGCATTTT. Encoded protein: CASSEVGRNQPQHF.

The rearrangement uses TRBV7-8 and TRBJ1-3; 12 nucleotides agree with TRBD1. CDR3 length: 18 residues. The germline V gene encodes CDR1 SGHVS and CDR2 FQNEAQ. V lost 2 bases and J lost 3; bases outside the gene matches: 8. CDR3 in DNA: TGTGCCAGCAGCTTAAGGGGACAGGGGGCGTCGGGTGGAAACACCATATATTTT. It encodes CASSLRGQGASGGNTIYF.

The chain uses TRBV18 and TRBJ1-3, with a tentative D call TRBD1 (5 bases). Trimming cost V 8 bases and J 0 bases, with 23 bases left between them. This CDR3 is built from 18 residues. Germline loops: CDR1 KGHSH, CDR2 LQKENI. In nucleotides, the CDR3 is TGTGCCAGCCGGCGGCCTTTAGGGGAATCTGTCTCTGGAAACACCATATATTTT. Encoded protein: CASRRPLGESVSGNTIYF.

This clone was seen once. This rearrangement joins TRBV4-1 to TRBJ2-3; 7 nucleotides align to TRBD1. J was trimmed by 2 bases and V by 0 bases; bases with no gene match: 8. CDR1 and CDR2 from the germline V gene are MGHRA and YSYEKL. The CDR3 contains 17 residues. CDR3 DNA: TGCGCCAGCAGCCAAGACCTACTACAGGGGCCCACAGATACGCAGTATTTT. Amino acid sequence: CASSQDLLQGPTDTQYF.

The chain couples TRBV7-6 to TRBJ1-2; D possibly corresponds to TRBD1 (6 bases). CDR3 length: 16 residues. Trimming shortened V by 0 bases and J by 7 bases, and 18 bases separated the two germline ends. Germline assignment: CDR1 SGHVS and CDR2 FNYEAQ. CDR3 loop: CASSLATLTGLGGYTF. The DNA for the CDR3 is TGTGCCAGCAGCTTAGCAACCCTCACAGGGCTTGGTGGCTACACCTTC.

The V call is TRBV3-1 (or the pseudogene TRBV3-2), the J call TRBJ2-2, with 9 bases lining up with TRBD1. This CDR3 spans 13 amino acids. CDR1 and CDR2 from the germline V gene are LGHDT and YNNKEL (reference sequence). Germline trimming cut 8 bases from V and 5 bases from J; bases unmatched to any gene: 3. In DNA, the CDR3 is TGTGCCAGCGGGACAGGGCGGACCGGGGAGCTGTTTTTT. Amino acid sequence: CASGTGRTGELFF.

About this clone: This specimen includes other DNA sequences encoding the same CDR3. V and J are TRBV3-1 (or the pseudogene TRBV3-2) and TRBJ2-5; D might be TRBD1 (5 bases). Per the germline V gene, CDR1 is LGHDT and CDR2 is YNNKEL (reference sequence). Trimming cost V 4 bases and J 5 bases, with 8 bases left between them. CDR3 size: 12 residues. The CDR3: CASSLRQETQYF. CDR3 DNA sequence: TGTGCCAGCAGCCTCCGACAGGAGACCCAGTACTTC.

The chain employs TRBV3-1 (or the pseudogene TRBV3-2) and TRBJ2-5; TRBD2 matches at 8 bases. V gave up 5 bases and J gave up 4 bases; unmatched junction bases: 3. The germline gives CDR1 LGHDT, CDR2 YNNKEL (reference sequence). The CDR3 loop spans 13 amino acids. The CDR3, as DNA: TGTGCCAGCAGCAGCGGGACTAGAGAGACCCAGTACTTC. This gives the protein CASSSGTRETQYF.

The chain couples TRBV30 to TRBJ1-4; a possible D gene is TRBD1 (5 bases). The CDR3 contains 14 residues. Germline V gives CDR1 GTSNPN, CDR2 SVGIG (reference sequence). Trimming took 4 bases from V and 4 from J, leaving 13 bases between them. CDR3 sequence reads: CAWTQGGRNEKLFF. Written as DNA, the CDR3 is TGTGCCTGGACCCAGGGAGGGCGTAATGAAAAACTGTTTTTT.

Ten or more counts support this clone. Here the CDR3 reads CASSALNPGSYEQYF. The CDR3 coding sequence is TGCGCCAGCAGCGCTCTTAACCCGGGTTCCTACGAGCAGTACTTC. The chain joins TRBV5-1 to TRBJ2-7; no reliable D call. Germline CDR1 is SGHRS and CDR2 is YFSETQ. The CDR3 is 15 residues long. Deletions cut 4 bases from V and 1 base from J, with 15 bases between.

This chain connects TRBV5-1 to TRBJ1-4; TRBD1 matches 10 bases. The V gene end was trimmed by 4 bases and the J gene end by 4 bases; junction bases not matched to a gene: 4. Germline V gives CDR1 SGHRS, CDR2 YFSETQ. CDR3 length: 15 residues. The CDR3 DNA sequence: TGCGCCAGCAGCCCAGGACAGGGGGATAATGAAAAACTGTTTTTT. Protein sequence: CASSPGQGDNEKLFF.